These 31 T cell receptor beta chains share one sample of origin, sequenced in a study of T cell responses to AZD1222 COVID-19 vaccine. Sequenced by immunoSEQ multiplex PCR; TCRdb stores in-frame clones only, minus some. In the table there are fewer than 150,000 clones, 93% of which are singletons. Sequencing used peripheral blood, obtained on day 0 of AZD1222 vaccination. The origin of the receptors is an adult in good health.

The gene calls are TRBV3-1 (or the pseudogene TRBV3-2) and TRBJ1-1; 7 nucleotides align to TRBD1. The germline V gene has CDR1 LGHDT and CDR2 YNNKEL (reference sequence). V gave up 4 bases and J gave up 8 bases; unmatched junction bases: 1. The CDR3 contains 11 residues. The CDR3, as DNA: TGTGCCAGCAGCCGGGACAGAGAAGCTTTCTTT. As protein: CASSRDREAFF.

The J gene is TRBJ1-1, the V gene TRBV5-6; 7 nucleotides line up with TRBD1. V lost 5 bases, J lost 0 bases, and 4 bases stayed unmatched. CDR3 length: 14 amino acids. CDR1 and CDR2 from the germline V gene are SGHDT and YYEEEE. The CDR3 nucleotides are TGTGCCAGCAGTCTGCAGGGGGTGAACACTGAAGCTTTCTTT. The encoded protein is CASSLQGVNTEAFF.

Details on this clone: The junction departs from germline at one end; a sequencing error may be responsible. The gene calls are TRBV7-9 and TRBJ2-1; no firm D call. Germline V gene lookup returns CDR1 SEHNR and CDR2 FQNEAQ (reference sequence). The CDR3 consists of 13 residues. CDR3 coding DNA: TGTGCCAGCAGCTTATTGCTGTTGTCGGAGCCGTTCTTC. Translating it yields CASSLLLLSEPFF.

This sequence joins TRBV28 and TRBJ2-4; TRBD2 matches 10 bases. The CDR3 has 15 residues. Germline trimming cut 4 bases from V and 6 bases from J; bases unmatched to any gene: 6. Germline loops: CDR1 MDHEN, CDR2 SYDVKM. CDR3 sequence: CASSSSASGGNIQYF. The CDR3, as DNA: TGTGCCAGCAGTTCCTCGGCTAGCGGGGGAAACATTCAGTACTTC.

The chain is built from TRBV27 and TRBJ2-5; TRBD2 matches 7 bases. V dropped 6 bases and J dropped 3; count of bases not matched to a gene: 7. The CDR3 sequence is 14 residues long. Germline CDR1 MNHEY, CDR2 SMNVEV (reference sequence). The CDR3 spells CASSLRLAEETQYF. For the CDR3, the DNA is TGTGCCAGCAGCCTAAGGCTAGCGGAAGAGACCCAGTACTTC.

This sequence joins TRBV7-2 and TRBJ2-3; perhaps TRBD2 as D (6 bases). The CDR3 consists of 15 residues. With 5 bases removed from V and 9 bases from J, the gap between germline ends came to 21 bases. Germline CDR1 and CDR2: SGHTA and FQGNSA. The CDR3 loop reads CASSAKGTGVSTQYF. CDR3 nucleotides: TGTGCCAGCAGCGCCAAGGGTACGGGAGTCAGCACGCAGTATTTT.

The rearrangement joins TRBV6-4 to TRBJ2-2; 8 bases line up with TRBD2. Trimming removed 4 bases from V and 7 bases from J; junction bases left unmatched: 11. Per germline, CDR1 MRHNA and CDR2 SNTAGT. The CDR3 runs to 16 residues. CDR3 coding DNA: TGTGCCAGCAGTGCCCTCCCGGGACTAGAAAACGGGGAGCTGTTTTTT. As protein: CASSALPGLENGELFF.

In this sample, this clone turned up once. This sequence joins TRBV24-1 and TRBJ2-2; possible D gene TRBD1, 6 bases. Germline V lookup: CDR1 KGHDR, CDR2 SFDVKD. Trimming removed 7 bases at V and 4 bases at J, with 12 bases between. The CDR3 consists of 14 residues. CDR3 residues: CATRTTGTTGELFF. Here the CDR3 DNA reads TGTGCCACCAGAACAACAGGGACCACCGGGGAGCTGTTTTTT.

This CDR3 is CASSFGTAMNTEAFF. The CDR3 DNA reads as TGTGCCAGCAGCTTTGGGACAGCCATGAACACTGAAGCTTTCTTT. The V and J genes are TRBV6-5 and TRBJ1-1; 7 bases are shared with TRBD1. This CDR3 is 15 amino acids long. Germline CDR1 reads MNHEY; CDR2 reads SVGAGI. Trimming cost V 6 bases and J 0 bases; bases outside gene matches: 7.

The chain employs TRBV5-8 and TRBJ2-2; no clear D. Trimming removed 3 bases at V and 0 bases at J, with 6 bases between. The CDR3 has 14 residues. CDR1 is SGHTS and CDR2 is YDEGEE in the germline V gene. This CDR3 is CASSSAPNTGELFF. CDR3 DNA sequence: TGTGCCAGCAGCTCGGCCCCGAACACCGGGGAGCTGTTTTTT.

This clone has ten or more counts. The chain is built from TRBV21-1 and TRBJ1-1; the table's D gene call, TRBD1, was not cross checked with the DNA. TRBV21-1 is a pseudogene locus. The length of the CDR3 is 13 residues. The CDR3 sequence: CASSKGQNTEAFF. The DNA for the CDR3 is TGTGCCAGCAGCAAAGGACAGAACACTGAAGCTTTCTTT.

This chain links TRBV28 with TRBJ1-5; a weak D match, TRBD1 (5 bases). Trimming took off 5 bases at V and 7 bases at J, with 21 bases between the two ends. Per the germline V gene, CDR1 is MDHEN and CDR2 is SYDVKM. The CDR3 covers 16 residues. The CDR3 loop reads CASSRYYRQGRQPQHF. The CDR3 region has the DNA TGTGCCAGCAGTCGCTACTACCGGCAGGGAAGGCAGCCCCAGCATTTT.

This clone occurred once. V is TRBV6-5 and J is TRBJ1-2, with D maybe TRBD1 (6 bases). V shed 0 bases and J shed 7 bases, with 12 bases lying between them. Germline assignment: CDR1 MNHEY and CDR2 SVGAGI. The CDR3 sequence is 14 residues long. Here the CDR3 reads CASSYSQGGGGYTF. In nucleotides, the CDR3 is TGTGCCAGCAGTTACTCCCAAGGGGGTGGTGGCTACACCTTC.

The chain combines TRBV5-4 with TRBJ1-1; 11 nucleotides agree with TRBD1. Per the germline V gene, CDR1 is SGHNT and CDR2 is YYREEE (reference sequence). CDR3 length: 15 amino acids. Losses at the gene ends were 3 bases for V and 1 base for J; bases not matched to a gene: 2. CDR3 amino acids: CASSWTGGWNTEAFF. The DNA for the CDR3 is TGTGCCAGCAGCTGGACAGGGGGCTGGAACACTGAAGCTTTCTTT.

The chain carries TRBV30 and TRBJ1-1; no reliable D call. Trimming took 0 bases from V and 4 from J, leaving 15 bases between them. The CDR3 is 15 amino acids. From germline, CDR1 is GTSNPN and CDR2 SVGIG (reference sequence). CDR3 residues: CAWSVRGRAITEAFF. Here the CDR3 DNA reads TGTGCCTGGAGTGTACGAGGGAGGGCGATCACTGAAGCTTTCTTT.

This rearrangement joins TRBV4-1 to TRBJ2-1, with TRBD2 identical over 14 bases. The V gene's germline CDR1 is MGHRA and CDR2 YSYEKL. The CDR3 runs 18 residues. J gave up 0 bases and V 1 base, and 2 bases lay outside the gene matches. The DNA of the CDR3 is TGCGCCAGCAGCCAAGGACTAGCGGGAGGGAGCTCCTACAATGAGCAGTTCTTC. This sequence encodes CASSQGLAGGSSYNEQFF.

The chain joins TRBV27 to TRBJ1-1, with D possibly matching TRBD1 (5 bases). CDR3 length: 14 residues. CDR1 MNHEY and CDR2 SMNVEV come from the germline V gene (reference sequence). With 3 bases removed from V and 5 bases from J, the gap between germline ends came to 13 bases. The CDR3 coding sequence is TGTGCCAGCAGTTTGGGGGGACGGAGGACTGAAGCTTTCTTT. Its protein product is CASSLGGRRTEAFF.

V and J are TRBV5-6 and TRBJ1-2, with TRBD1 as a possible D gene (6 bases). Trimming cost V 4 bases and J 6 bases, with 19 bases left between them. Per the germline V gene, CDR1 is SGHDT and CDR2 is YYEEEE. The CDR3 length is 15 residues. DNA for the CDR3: TGTGCCAGCAGCCGTTGGGCAGGGGCAGTAGATGGCTACACCTTC. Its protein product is CASSRWAGAVDGYTF.

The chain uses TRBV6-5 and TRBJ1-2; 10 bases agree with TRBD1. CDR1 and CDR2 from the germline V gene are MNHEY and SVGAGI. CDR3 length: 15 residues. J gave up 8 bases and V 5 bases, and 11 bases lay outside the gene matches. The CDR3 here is CASSRGQGTLDGYTF. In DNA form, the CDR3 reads TGTGCCAGCAGTAGGGGACAGGGGACTCTAGACGGCTACACCTTC.

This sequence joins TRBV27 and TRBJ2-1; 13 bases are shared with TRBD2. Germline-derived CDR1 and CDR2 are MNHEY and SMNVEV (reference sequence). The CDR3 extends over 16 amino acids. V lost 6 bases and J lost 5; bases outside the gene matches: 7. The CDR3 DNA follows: TGTGCCAGCAGCCACCCCGGACTAGCGGGAGACAATGAGCAGTTCTTC. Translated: CASSHPGLAGDNEQFF.

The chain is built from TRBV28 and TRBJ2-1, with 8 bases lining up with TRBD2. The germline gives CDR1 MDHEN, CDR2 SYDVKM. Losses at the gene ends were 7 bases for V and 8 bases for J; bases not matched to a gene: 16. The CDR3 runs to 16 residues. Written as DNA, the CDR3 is TGTGCCAGCATGGGCCGGGGACGGGAGGGCCTCTATGAGCAGTTCTTC. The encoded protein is CASMGRGREGLYEQFF.

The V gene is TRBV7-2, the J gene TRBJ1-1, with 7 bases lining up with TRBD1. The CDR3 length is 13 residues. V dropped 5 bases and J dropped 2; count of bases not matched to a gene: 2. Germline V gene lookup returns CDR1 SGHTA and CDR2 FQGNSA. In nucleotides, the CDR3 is TGTGCCAGCAGCGGGGACAGAAACACTGAAGCTTTCTTT. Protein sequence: CASSGDRNTEAFF.

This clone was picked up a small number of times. In DNA, the CDR3 is TGTGCCAGCAGACAGGGGAGAGACACTGAAGCTTTCTTT. Translation: CASRQGRDTEAFF. J is TRBJ1-1 and V is TRBV6-4; TRBD1 agrees at 7 bases. Germline V lookup: CDR1 MRHNA, CDR2 SNTAGT. This CDR3 contains 13 residues. V lost 6 bases to trimming and J lost 3 bases; unmatched junction nucleotides: 4.

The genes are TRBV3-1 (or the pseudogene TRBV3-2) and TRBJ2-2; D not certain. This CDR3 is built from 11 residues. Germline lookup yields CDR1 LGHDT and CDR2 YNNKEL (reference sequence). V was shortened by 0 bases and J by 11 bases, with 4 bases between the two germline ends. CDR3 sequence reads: CASSQEFELFF. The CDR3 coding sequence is TGTGCCAGCAGCCAAGAGTTCGAGCTGTTTTTT.

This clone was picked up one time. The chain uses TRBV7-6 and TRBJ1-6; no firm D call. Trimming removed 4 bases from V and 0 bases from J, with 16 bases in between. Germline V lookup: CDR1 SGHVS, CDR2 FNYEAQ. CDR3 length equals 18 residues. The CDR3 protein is CASSSQAPASSYNSPLHF. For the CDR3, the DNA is TGTGCCAGCAGCTCCCAGGCCCCAGCAAGCTCCTATAATTCACCCCTCCACTTT.

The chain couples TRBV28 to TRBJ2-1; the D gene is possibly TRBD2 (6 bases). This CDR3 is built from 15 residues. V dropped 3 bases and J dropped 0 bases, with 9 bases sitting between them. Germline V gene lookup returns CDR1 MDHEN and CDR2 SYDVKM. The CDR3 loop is CASSFWRGSYNEQFF. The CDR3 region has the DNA TGTGCCAGCAGTTTTTGGCGGGGCTCCTACAATGAGCAGTTCTTC. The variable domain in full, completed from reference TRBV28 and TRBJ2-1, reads DVKVTQSSRYLVKRTGEKVFLECVQDMDHENMFWYRQDPGLGLRLIYFSYDVKMKEKGDIPEGYSVSREKKERFSLILESASTNQTSMYLCASSFWRGSYNEQFFGPGTRLTVL.

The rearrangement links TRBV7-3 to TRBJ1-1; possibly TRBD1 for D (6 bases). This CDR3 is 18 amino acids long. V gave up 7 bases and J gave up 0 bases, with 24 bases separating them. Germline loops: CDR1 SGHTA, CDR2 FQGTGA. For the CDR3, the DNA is TGTGCCAGCAACCCCCGACAGGTTCGACTTTTCATGAACACTGAAGCTTTCTTT. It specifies CASNPRQVRLFMNTEAFF.

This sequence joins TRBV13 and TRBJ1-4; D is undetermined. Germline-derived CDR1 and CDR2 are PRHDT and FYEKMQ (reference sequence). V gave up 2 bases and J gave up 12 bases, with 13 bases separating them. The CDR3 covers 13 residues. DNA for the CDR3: TGTGCCAGCAGCTTACTAAATGGGGAAGAACTGTTTTTT. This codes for CASSLLNGEELFF.

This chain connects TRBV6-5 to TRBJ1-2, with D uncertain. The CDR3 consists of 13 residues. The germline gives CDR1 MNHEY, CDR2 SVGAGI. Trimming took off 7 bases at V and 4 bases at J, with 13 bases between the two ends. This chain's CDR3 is CASKSYWGYGYTF. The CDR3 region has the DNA TGTGCCAGCAAATCGTACTGGGGCTATGGCTACACCTTC.

For the CDR3, the DNA is TGTGCCAGCAGTTTGCAGACCGGGGAGCTGTTTTTT. This gives the protein CASSLQTGELFF. J is TRBJ2-2 and V is TRBV6-2 or TRBV6-3; D not resolved. Trimming shortened V by 4 bases and J by 5 bases, and 5 bases separated the two germline ends. Germline CDR1 MNHEY, CDR2 SVGEGT. The CDR3 consists of 12 residues.

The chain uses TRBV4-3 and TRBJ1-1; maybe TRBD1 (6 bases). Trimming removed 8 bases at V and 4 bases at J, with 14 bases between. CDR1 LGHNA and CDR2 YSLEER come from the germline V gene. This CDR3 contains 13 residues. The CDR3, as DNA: TGCGCCAGCGGGGCAGGGGAAGGCACTGAAGCTTTCTTT. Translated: CASGAGEGTEAFF.